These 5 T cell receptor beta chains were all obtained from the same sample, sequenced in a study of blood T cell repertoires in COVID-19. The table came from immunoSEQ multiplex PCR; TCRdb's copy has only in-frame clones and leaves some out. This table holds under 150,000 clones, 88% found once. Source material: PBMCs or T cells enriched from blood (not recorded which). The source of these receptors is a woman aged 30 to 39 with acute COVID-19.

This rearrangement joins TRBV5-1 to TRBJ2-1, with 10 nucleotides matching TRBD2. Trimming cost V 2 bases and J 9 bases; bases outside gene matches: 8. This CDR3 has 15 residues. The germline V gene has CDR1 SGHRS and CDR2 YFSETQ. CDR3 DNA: TGCGCCAGCAGCTTAGGACTAGCGGAGGTGAGTGAGCAGTTCTTC. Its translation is CASSLGLAEVSEQFF.

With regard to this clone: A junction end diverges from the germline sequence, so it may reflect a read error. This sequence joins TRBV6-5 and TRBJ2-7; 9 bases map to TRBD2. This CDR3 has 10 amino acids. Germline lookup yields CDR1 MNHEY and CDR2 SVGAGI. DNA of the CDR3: TGCGTAGCGGGAGTGTACGAGCAGTACTTC. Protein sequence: CVAGVYEQYF.

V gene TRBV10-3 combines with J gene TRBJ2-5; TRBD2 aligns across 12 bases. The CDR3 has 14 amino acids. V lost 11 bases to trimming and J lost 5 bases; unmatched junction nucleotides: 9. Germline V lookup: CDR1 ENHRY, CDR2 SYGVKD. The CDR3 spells CAGASGRAGETQYF. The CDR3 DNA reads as TGTGCCGGGGCTAGCGGGAGGGCCGGGGAGACCCAGTACTTC.

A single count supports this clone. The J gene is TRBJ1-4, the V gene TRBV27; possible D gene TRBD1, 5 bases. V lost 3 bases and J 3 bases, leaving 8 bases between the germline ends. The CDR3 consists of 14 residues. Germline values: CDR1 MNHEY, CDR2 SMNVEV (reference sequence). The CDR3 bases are TGTGCCAGCAGTTTCAGGGCCTCTAATGAAAAACTGTTTTTT. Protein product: CASSFRASNEKLFF.

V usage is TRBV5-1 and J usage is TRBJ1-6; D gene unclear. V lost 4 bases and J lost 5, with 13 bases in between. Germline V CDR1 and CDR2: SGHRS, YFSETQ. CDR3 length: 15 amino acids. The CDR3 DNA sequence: TGCGCCAGCAGCCGAGTGGCAGACAATAATTCACCCCTCCACTTT. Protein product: CASSRVADNNSPLHF. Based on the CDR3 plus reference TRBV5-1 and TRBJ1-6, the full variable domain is KAGVTQTPRYLIKTRGQQVTLSCSPISGHRSVSWYQQTPGQGLQFLFEYFSETQRNKGNFPGRFSGRQFSNSRSEMNVSTLELGDSALYLCASSRVADNNSPLHFGNGTRLTVT.